The 10 T cell receptor beta chains listed next were all sequenced from one sample in a study of cytomegalovirus exposure and HLA in healthy donors. 13 Jbeta primers and 60 Vbeta primers were used for the PCR. The repertoire was sequenced with immunoSEQ multiplex PCR; TCRdb's copy has only in-frame clones and lacks some. The repertoire holds 150,000 to 200,000 clones, with about 80% as singletons. Sequenced: PBMCs. These TCRs come from a man younger than 35 in good health and CMV-seropositive.

The chain recombines TRBV25-1 with TRBJ2-6; 10 bases align to TRBD1. Germline assignment: CDR1 MGHDK and CDR2 SYGVNS. V was clipped by 3 bases and J by 1 base; unmatched bases: 6. The CDR3 extends over 18 amino acids. CDR3 amino acids: CASSDHRDRGSGANVLTF. CDR3 bases: TGTGCCAGCAGTGATCACCGGGACAGGGGTTCTGGGGCCAACGTCCTGACTTTC.

For the CDR3, the DNA is TGTGCCAGCAGTGGGATAACAGGGTTTTCCGGGGAGCTGTTTTTT. It encodes CASSGITGFSGELFF. The chain is built from TRBV6-1 and TRBJ2-2, with a possible D match to TRBD1 (6 bases). Trimming shortened V by 4 bases and J by 6 bases, and 15 bases separated the two germline ends. Germline CDR1 is MNHNS and CDR2 is SASEGT. The CDR3 has 15 amino acids.

The chain employs TRBV14 and TRBJ2-7; TRBD1 aligns across 7 bases. The CDR3 totals 16 residues. The trim removed 4 bases at V and 3 bases at J, leaving 12 bases unmatched. CDR1 and CDR2 from the germline V gene are SGHDN and FVKESK. The CDR3 reads CASSRTGVLWDYEQYF. The CDR3 nucleotides read TGTGCCAGCAGCCGAACAGGGGTCCTTTGGGACTACGAGCAGTACTTC.

The rearrangement uses TRBV29-1 and TRBJ2-1; 11 bases map to TRBD2. CDR1 and CDR2 from the germline V gene are SQVTM and ANQGSEA. This CDR3 region has 15 residues. Unmatched junction bases numbered 13, after V lost 8 bases and J lost 7 bases. The CDR3 DNA is TGCAGCACACGACTCCAGACTAGCGGGACGAATGAGCAGTTCTTC. It translates to CSTRLQTSGTNEQFF.

The chain combines TRBV28 with TRBJ2-7; maybe TRBD2 (6 bases). This CDR3 contains 16 residues. Germline V gene lookup returns CDR1 MDHEN and CDR2 SYDVKM. V lost 10 bases to trimming and J lost 6 bases, with 28 bases between them. CDR3 DNA: TGTGCCATCGCCCGGGACTCCATTATACCCCAGAGCGAGCAGTACTTC. Amino acids: CAIARDSIIPQSEQYF.

The chain is built from TRBV6-6 and TRBJ1-1; D might be TRBD1 (5 bases). Per the germline V gene, CDR1 is MNHNY and CDR2 is SVGAGI (reference sequence). The CDR3 sequence is 13 residues long. Trimming took off 2 bases at V and 5 bases at J, with 9 bases between the two ends. This chain's CDR3 is CASSYGGRTEAFF. For the CDR3, the DNA is TGTGCCAGCAGTTACGGGGGGAGGACTGAAGCTTTCTTT.

This clone was seen a handful of times. The DNA for the CDR3 is TGTGCCAGCAGCGCTCGGGGTGCCGGGGAGCTGTTTTTT. Amino acid sequence: CASSARGAGELFF. The gene calls are TRBV9 and TRBJ2-2; weak D call: TRBD2 (5 bases). The CDR3 is 13 amino acids. V gave up 3 bases and J gave up 6 bases, with 9 bases separating them. Germline V gives CDR1 SGDLS, CDR2 YYNGEE.

V usage is TRBV11-2 and J usage is TRBJ2-1; a weak D match, TRBD1 (6 bases). Germline-derived CDR1 and CDR2 are SGHAT and FQNNGV. Trimming removed 4 bases from V and 4 bases from J, with 20 bases in between. This CDR3 contains 17 residues. The CDR3, as DNA: TGTGCCAGCAGCTCCCAACCAGGGGCTATCGGGTACAATGAGCAGTTCTTC. It specifies CASSSQPGAIGYNEQFF.

This clone was seen a single time. The DNA for the CDR3 is TGTGCCAGCAACTATGCAGGGGACCAGGTTGAAGCTTTCTTT. Encoded protein: CASNYAGDQVEAFF. The V call is TRBV6-6, the J call TRBJ1-1, with D possibly being TRBD1 (6 bases). The CDR3 extends over 14 amino acids. Trimming removed 7 bases from V and 7 bases from J, with 19 bases in between. Germline V lookup: CDR1 MNHNY, CDR2 SVGAGI (reference sequence).

The chain couples TRBV10-1 to TRBJ2-1, with TRBD2 matching over 9 bases. With 2 bases clipped from V and 5 bases from J, the junction kept 4 bases outside the gene matches. CDR3 size: 15 residues. In germline, CDR1 is WNHNN, CDR2 SYGVQD (reference sequence). CDR3 DNA: TGCGCCAGCAGTGAGAAGCGGGGGGATAACAATGAGCAGTTCTTC. Translation: CASSEKRGDNNEQFF.